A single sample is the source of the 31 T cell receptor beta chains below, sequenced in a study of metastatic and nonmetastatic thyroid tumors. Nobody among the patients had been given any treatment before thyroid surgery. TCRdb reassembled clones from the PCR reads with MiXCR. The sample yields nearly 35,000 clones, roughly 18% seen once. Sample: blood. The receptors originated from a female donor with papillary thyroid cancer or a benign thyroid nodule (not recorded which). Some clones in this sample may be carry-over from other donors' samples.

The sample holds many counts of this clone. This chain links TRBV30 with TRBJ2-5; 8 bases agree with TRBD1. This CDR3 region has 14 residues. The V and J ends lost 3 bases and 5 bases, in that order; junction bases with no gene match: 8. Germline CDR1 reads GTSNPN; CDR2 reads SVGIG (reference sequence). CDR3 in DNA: TGTGCCTGGAGACCAAACGGACAGGGTGAGACCCAGTACTTC. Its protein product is CAWRPNGQGETQYF. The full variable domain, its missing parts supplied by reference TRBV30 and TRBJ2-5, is SQTIHQWPATLVQPVGSPLSLECTVEGTSNPNLYWYRQAAGRGLQLLFYSVGIGQISSEVPQNLSASRPQDRQFILSSKKLLLSDSGFYLCAWRPNGQGETQYFGPGTRLLVL.

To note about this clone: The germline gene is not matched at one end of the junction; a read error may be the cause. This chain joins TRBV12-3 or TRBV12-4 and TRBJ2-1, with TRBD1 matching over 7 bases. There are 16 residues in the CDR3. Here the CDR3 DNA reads TGTGCCGGCAGCGAAAGAGGGGGCGGCGGTTCAAATGAGCAGTTCTTC. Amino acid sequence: CAGSERGGGGSNEQFF.

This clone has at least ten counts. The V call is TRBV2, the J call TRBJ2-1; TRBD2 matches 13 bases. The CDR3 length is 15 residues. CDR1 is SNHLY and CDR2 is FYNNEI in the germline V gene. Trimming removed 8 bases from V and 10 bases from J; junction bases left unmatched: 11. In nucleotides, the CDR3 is TGTGCCAGCTCAAACACCGGGACTAGCGGGAAGGAGCAGTTCTTC. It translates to CASSNTGTSGKEQFF.

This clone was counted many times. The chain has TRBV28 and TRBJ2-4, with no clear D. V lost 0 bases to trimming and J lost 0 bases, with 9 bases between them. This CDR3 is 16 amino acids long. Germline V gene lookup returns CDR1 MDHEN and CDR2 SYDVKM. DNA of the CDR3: TGTGCCAGCAGTTTATGGAGGCGACTAGCCAAAAACATTCAGTACTTC. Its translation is CASSLWRRLAKNIQYF. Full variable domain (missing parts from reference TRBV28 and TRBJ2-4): DVKVTQSSRYLVKRTGEKVFLECVQDMDHENMFWYRQDPGLGLRLIYFSYDVKMKEKGDIPEGYSVSREKKERFSLILESASTNQTSMYLCASSLWRRLAKNIQYFGAGTRLSVL.

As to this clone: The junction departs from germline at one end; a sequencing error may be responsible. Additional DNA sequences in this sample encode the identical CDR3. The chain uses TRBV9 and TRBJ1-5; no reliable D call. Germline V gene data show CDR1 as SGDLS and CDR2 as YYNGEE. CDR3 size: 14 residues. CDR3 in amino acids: CASSVGLGRQPQHF. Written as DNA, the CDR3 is TGTGCCAGCAGCGTAGGTTTAGGCCGGCAGCCCCAACATTTT.

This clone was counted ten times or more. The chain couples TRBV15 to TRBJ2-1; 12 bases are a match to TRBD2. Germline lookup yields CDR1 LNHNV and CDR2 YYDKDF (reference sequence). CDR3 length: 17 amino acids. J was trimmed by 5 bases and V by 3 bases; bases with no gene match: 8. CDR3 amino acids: CATSSLGTSGYDNEQFF. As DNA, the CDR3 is TGTGCCACCAGCAGCCTGGGGACTAGCGGGTATGACAATGAGCAGTTCTTC.

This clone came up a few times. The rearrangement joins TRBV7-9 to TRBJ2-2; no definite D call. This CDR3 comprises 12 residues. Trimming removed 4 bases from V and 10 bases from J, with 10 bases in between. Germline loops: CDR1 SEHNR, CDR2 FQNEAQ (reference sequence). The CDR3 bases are TGTGCCAGCAGCTCGCGAACCTTGGAGCTGTTTTTT. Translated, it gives CASSSRTLELFF.

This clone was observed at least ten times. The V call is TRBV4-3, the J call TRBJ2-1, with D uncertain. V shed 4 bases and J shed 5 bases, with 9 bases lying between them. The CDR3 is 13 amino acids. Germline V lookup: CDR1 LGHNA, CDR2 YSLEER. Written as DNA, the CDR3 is TGCGCCAGCAGCCTCCTGGGAAACAATGAGCAGTTCTTC. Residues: CASSLLGNNEQFF.

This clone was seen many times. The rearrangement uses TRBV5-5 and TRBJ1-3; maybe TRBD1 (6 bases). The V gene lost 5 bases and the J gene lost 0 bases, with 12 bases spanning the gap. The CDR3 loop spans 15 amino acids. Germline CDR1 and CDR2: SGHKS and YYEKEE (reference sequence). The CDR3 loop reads CASSNRDYSGNTIYF. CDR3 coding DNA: TGTGCCAGCAGTAACAGGGATTACTCTGGAAACACCATATATTTT.

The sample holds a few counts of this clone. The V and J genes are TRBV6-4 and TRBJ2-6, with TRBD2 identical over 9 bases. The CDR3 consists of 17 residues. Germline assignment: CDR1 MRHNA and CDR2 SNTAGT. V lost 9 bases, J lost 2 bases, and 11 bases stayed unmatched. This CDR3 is CARGERGATTGANVLTF. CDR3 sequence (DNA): TGTGCCAGAGGGGAGCGGGGGGCGACAACTGGGGCCAACGTCCTGACTTTC.

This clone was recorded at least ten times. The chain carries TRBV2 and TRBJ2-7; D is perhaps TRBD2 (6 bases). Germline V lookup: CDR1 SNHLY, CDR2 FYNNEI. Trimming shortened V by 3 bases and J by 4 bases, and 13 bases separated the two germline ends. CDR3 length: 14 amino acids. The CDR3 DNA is TGTGCCAGCAGTGAGCCGCGGGGAGAGTACGAGCAGTACTTC. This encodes CASSEPRGEYEQYF.

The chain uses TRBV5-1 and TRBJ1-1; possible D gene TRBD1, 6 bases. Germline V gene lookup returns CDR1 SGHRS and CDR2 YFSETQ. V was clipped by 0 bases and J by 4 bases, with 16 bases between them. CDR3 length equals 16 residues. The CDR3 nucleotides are TGCGCCAGCAGCTTGGCCGGGGGCGCAAGCTCCACTGAAGCTTTCTTT. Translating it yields CASSLAGGASSTEAFF.

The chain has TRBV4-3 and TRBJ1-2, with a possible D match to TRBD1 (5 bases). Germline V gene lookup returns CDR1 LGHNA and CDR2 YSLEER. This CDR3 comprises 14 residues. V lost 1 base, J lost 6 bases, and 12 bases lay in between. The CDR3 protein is CASSQVRVVDGYTF. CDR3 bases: TGCGCCAGCAGCCAAGTCAGGGTTGTGGATGGCTACACCTTC.

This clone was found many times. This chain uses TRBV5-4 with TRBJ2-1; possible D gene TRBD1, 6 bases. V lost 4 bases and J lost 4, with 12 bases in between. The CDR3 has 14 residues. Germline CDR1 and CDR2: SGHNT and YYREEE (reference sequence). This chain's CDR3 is CASSPQTGYNEQFF. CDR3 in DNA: TGTGCCAGCAGCCCTCAGACAGGTTACAATGAGCAGTTCTTC.

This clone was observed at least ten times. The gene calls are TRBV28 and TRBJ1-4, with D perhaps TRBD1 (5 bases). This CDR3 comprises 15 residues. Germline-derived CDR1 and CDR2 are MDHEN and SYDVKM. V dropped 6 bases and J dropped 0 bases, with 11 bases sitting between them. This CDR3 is CASRRDHTTNEKLFF. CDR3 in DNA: TGTGCCAGCAGACGGGACCACACAACTAATGAAAAACTGTTTTTT.

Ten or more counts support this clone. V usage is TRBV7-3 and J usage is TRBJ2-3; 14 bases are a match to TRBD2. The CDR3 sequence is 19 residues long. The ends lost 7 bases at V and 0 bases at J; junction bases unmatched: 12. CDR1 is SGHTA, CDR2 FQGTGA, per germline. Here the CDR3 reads CASTFSGLAGGPSTDTQYF. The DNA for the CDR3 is TGTGCCAGCACATTTTCTGGACTAGCGGGAGGCCCTAGCACAGATACGCAGTATTTT.

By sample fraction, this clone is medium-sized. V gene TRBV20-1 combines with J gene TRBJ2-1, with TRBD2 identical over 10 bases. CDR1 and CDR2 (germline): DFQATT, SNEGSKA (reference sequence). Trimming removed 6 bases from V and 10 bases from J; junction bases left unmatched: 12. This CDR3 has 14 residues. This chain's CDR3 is CSAPLAGGPGEQFF. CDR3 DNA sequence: TGCAGTGCCCCTTTAGCGGGGGGTCCGGGGGAGCAGTTCTTC.

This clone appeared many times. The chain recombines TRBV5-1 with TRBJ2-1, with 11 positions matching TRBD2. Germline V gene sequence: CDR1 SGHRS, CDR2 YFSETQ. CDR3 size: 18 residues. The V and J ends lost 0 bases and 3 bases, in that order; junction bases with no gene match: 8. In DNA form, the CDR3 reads TGCGCCAGCAGCTTGGGCCCCCGGGGGACTAGCGGCTACAATGAGCAGTTCTTC. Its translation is CASSLGPRGTSGYNEQFF.

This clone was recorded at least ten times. The CDR3 bases are TGCAGTGCTAGAGTAGACGGTTCCAGCTCCTACGAGCAGTACTTC. Amino acid sequence: CSARVDGSSSYEQYF. This rearrangement joins TRBV20-1 to TRBJ2-7; no reliable D call. Germline V gene data show CDR1 as DFQATT and CDR2 as SNEGSKA (reference sequence). This CDR3 comprises 15 residues. The V end lost 1 base, the J end lost 0 bases, and 13 bases lay between the germline ends.

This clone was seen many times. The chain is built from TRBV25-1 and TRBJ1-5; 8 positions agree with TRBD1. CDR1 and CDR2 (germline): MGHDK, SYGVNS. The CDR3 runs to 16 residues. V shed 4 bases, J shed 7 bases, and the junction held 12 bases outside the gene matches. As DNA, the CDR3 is TGTGCCAGCAGTGGGTCTAGGACAGGGAGGTTGCAGCCCCAGCATTTT. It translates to CASSGSRTGRLQPQHF.

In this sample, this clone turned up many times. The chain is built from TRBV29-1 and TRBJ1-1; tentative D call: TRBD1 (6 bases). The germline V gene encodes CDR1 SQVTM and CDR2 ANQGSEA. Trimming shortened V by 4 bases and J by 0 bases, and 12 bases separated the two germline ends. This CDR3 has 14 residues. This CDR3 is CSVARGVMNTEAFF. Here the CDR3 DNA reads TGCAGCGTTGCCAGGGGCGTTATGAACACTGAAGCTTTCTTT.

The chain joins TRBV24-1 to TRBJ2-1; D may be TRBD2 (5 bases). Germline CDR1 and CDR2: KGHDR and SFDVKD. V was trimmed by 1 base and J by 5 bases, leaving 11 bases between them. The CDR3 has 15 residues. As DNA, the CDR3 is TGTGCCACCAGTGATTTAACGGGATCTGACAATGAGCAGTTCTTC. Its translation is CATSDLTGSDNEQFF.

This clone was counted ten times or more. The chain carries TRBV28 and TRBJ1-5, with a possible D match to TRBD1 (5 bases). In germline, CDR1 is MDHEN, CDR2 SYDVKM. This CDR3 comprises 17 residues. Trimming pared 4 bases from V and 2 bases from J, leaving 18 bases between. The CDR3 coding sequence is TGTGCCAGCAGTTCGCGGTCCTGGGGGTCTCGCAATCAGCCCCAGCATTTT. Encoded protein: CASSSRSWGSRNQPQHF. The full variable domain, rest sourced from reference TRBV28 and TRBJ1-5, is DVKVTQSSRYLVKRTGEKVFLECVQDMDHENMFWYRQDPGLGLRLIYFSYDVKMKEKGDIPEGYSVSREKKERFSLILESASTNQTSMYLCASSSRSWGSRNQPQHFGDGTRLSIL.

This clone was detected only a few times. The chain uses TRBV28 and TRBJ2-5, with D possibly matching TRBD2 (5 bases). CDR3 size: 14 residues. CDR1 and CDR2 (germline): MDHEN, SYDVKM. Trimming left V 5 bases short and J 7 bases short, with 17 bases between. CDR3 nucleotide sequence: TGTGCCAGCAGTATACGGGATCCATGGGGGACCCAGTACTTC. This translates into CASSIRDPWGTQYF.

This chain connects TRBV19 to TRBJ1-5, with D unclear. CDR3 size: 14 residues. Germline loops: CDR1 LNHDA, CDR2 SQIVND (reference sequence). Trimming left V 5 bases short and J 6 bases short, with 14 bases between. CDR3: CASSSPGPGQPQHF. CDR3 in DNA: TGTGCCAGTAGTTCTCCCGGGCCGGGTCAGCCCCAGCATTTT.

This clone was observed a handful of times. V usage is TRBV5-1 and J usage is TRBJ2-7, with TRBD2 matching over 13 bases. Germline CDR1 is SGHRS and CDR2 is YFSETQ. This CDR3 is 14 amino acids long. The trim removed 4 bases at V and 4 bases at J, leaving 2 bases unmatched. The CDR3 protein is CASSKGLAGYEQYF. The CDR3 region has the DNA TGCGCCAGCAGCAAGGGACTAGCGGGGTACGAGCAGTACTTC.

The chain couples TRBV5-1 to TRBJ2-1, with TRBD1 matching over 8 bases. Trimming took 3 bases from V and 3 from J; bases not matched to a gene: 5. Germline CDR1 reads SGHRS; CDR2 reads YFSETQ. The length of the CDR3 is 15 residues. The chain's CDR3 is CASSSVQGVYNEQFF. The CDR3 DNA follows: TGCGCCAGCAGCTCGGTACAGGGGGTCTACAATGAGCAGTTCTTC.

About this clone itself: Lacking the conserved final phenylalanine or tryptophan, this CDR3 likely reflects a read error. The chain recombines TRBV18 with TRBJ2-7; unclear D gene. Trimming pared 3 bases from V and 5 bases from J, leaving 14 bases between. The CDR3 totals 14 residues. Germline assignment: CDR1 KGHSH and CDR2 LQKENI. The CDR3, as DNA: TGTGCCAGCTCACCTCTGCTGGGAACCCACGAGCAGTACCCC. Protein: CASSPLLGTHEQYP.

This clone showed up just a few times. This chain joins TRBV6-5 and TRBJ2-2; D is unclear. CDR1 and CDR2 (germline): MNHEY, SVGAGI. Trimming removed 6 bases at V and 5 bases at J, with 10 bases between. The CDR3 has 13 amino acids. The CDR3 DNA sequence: TGTGCCAGCAGCTACGCCTTAACCGGGGAGCTGTTTTTT. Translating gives CASSYALTGELFF.

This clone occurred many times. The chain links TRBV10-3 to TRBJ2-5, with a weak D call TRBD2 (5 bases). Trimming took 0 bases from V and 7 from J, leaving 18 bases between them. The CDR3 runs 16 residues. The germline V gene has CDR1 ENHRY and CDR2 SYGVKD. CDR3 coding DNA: TGTGCCATCAGTGAGTCTGTAAGGACTGGCCCGGGGACCCAGTACTTC. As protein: CAISESVRTGPGTQYF.

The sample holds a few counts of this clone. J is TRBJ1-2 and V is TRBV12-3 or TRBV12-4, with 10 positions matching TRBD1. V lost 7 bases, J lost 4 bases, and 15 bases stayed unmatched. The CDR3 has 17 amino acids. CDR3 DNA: TGTGCCAGCATAACGGACAGGGGGAGGGGTATTATCTATGGCTACACCTTC. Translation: CASITDRGRGIIYGYTF.